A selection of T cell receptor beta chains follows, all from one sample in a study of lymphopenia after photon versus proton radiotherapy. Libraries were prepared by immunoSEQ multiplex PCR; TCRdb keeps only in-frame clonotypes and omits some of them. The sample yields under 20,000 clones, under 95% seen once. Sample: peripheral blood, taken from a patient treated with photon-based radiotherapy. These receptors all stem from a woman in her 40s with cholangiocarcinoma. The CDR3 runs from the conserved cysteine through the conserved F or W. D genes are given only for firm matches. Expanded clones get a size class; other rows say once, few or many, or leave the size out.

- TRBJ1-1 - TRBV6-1 CASRGPLGEAFF TGTGCCAGCAGGGGGCCGTTGGGGGAAGCTTTCTTT
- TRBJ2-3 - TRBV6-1 CASSERVAPQYF TGTGCCAGCAGTGAGAGGGTTGCTCCGCAGTATTTT
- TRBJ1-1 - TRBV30 CAWSPEVPGGEAFF TGTGCCTGGAGCCCCGAGGTCCCCGGGGGAGAAGCTTTCTTT
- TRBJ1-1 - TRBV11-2 CASSLWGANTEAFF TGTGCCAGCAGCTTATGGGGGGCTAACACTGAAGCTTTCTTT
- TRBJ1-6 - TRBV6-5 CASSYGQVLNSPLHF TGTGCCAGCAGTTACGGGCAGGTTCTTAATTCACCCCTCCACTTT
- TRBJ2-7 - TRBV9 CASSLAGSTSGSYEQYF TGTGCCAGCAGCCTGGCGGGCTCCACCTCGGGCTCCTACGAGCAGTACTTC
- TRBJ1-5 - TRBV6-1 CASMPFSSNQPQHF TGTGCCAGCATGCCGTTCTCTAGCAATCAGCCCCAGCATTTT
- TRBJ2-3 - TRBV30 CAWSPGDSRHTDTQYF TGTGCCTGGAGCCCAGGAGATAGCAGACACACAGATACGCAGTATTTT
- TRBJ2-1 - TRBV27 CASSRTDNEQFF TGTGCCAGCAGCCGGACAGACAATGAGCAGTTCTTC
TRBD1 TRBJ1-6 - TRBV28 CASRSPGQGNSPLHF TGTGCCAGCAGGTCACCGGGACAGGGTAATTCACCCCTCCACTTT
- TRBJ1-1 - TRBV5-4 CASSPGTGNTEAFF TGTGCCAGCAGCCCCGGGACGGGGAACACTGAAGCTTTCTTT
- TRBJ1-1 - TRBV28 CATFRGASIQLNTEAFF TGTGCCACCTTTCGCGGGGCCTCGATACAACTGAACACTGAAGCTTTCTTT
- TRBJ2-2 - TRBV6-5 CASALGVIDGELFF TGTGCCAGCGCCCTGGGGGTAATCGACGGGGAGCTGTTTTTT
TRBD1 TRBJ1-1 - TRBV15 CATSRDGRDRDAFF TGTGCCACCAGCAGAGATGGGCGGGACAGGGACGCTTTCTTT
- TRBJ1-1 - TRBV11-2 CASSLAGSGIGTEAFF TGTGCCAGCAGCTTAGCGGGTTCCGGGATAGGGACTGAAGCTTTCTTT
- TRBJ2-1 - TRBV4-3 CASSQDIASSYNEQFF TGCGCCAGCAGCCAAGATATAGCGAGCTCCTACAATGAGCAGTTCTTC
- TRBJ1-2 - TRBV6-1 CASSGTGLYGYTF TGTGCCAGCAGTGGAACAGGGCTCTATGGCTACACCTTC
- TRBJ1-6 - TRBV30 CAWSRGRRSYNSPLHF TGTGCCTGGAGCCGAGGGAGAAGGTCCTATAATTCACCCCTCCACTTT
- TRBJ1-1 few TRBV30 CAWSVQGNTEAFF TGTGCCTGGAGTGTACAAGGAAACACTGAAGCTTTCTTT
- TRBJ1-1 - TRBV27 CASRVNLNTEAFF TGTGCCAGCAGGGTCAACCTGAACACTGAAGCTTTCTTT
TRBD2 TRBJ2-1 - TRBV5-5 CASSGGVSASPYNEQFF TGTGCCAGCAGCGGGGGGGTTTCGGCTTCCCCCTACAATGAGCAGTTCTTC
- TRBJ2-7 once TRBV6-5 CASSYSLGLSYEQYF TGTGCCAGCAGTTACTCCTTGGGACTCTCCTACGAGCAGTACTTC
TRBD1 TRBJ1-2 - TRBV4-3 CASSPKVGTGYGYTF TGCGCCAGCAGCCCCAAGGTGGGGACAGGCTATGGCTACACCTTC
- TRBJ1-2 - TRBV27 CASSLTGRDGYTF TGTGCCAGCAGTCTAACAGGGAGGGACGGCTACACCTTC
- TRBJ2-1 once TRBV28 CASSLSGVNEQFF TGTGCCAGCAGTTTATCGGGGGTTAATGAGCAGTTCTTC
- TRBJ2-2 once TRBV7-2 CASSLITGELFF TGTGCCAGCAGCTTAATCACCGGGGAGCTGTTTTTT
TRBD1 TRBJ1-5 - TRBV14 CATIGTANSNQPQHF TGTGCCACTATTGGGACAGCGAATAGCAATCAGCCCCAGCATTTT
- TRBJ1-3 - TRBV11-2 CASSAYEGNTIYF TGTGCCAGCAGCGCATATGAGGGAAACACCATATATTTT
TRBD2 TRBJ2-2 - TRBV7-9 CASSLLAGGPRGGELFF TGTGCCAGCAGCTTACTAGCGGGAGGGCCGAGAGGCGGGGAGCTGTTTTTT
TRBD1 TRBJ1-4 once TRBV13 CASSDRGTSEKLFF TGTGCCAGCAGCGACAGGGGGACCTCTGAAAAACTGTTTTTT
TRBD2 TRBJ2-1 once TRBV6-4 CASSRGSGVSYNEQFF TGTGCCAGCAGTAGGGGTAGCGGGGTCTCCTACAATGAGCAGTTCTTC
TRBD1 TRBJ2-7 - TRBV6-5 CASRGQGYEQYF TGTGCCAGCAGGGGACAGGGTTACGAGCAGTACTTC
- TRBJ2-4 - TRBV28 CASSPRQGSGLAKNIQYF TGTGCCAGCAGTCCTAGGCAGGGCTCCGGACTAGCCAAAAACATTCAGTACTTC
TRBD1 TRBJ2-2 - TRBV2 CASSTDRGVAGELFF TGTGCCAGCAGTACCGACAGGGGTGTCGCCGGGGAGCTGTTTTTT
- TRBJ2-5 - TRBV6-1 CASSRLVGETQYF TGTGCCAGCAGTAGGTTGGTTGGGGAGACCCAGTACTTC
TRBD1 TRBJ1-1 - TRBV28 CASSFYPRYDREDTEAFF TGTGCCAGCAGTTTCTACCCCCGCTACGACAGGGAGGACACTGAAGCTTTCTTT
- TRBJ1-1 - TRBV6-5 CASKVRNEAFF TGTGCCAGCAAAGTGAGAAACGAAGCTTTCTTT
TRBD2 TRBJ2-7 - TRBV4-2 CASSTGLAETYEQYF TGTGCCAGCAGCACCGGACTAGCGGAGACCTACGAGCAGTACTTC
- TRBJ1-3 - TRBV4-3 CASSPGQIRSTIYF TGCGCCAGCAGCCCCGGACAGATCAGAAGCACCATATATTTT
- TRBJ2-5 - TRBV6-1 CASTLVNSKETQYF TGTGCCAGCACTCTCGTTAACAGTAAAGAGACCCAGTACTTC
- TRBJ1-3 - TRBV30 CAWNSASGTIYF TGTGCCTGGAATTCTGCTTCGGGCACCATATATTTT
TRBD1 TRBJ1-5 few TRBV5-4 CASSLGTGNQPQHF TGTGCCAGCAGCCTCGGGACAGGAAATCAGCCCCAGCATTTT
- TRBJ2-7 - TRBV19 CASSTLAGTSYEQYF TGTGCCAGTAGTACCCTAGCCGGGACCTCCTACGAGCAGTACTTC
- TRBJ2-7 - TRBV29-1 CSVVGNYEQYF TGCAGCGTTGTCGGCAACTACGAGCAGTACTTC
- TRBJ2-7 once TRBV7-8 CASSPPRGEQYF TGTGCCAGCAGCCCCCCGCGGGGTGAGCAGTACTTC